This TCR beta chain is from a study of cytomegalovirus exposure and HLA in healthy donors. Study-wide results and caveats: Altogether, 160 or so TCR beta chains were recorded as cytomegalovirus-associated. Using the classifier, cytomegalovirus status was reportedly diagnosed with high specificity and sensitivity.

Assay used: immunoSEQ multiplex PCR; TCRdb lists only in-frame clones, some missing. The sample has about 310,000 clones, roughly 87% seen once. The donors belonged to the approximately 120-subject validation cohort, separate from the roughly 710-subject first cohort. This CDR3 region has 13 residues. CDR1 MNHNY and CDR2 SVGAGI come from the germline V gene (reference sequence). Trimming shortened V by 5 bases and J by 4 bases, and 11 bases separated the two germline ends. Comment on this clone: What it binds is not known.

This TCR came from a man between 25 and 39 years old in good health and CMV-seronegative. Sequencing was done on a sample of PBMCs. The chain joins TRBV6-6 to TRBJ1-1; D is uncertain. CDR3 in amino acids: CASSPDWVTEAFF. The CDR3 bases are TGTGCCAGCAGTCCCGACTGGGTCACTGAAGCTTTCTTT.